Presented here are 19 T cell receptor beta chains from one specimen sequenced in a study of CD8 T cells in Susac syndrome. Random hexamers primed reverse transcription of 0.5 to 1 ug RNA. A single record per CDR3 protein comes from TCRdb applying MiXCR to the immunoSEQ multiplex PCR reads. The sample consists of 65,000 to 100,000 distinct CDR3 sequences, roughly 96% of them appearing once. Sequenced: CD8+ T cells from PBMCs. All receptors derive from a human donor with Susac syndrome.

This chain connects TRBV27 to TRBJ2-7; no reliable D call. The CDR3 extends over 13 amino acids. Per the germline V gene, CDR1 is MNHEY and CDR2 is SMNVEV (reference sequence). V lost 3 bases and J 2 bases, leaving 8 bases between the germline ends. The CDR3 region is CASSLGRAYEQYF. CDR3 DNA: TGTGCCAGCAGTTTGGGCAGAGCCTACGAGCAGTACTTC.

V usage is TRBV29-1 and J usage is TRBJ2-5; D might be TRBD1 (6 bases). Germline V gene data show CDR1 as SQVTM and CDR2 as ANQGSEA. The length of the CDR3 is 14 residues. The V end was cut by 6 bases, the J end by 2 bases, with 16 bases between. This CDR3 is CSVDVGQGQETQYF. Written as DNA, the CDR3 is TGCAGCGTGGACGTCGGGCAGGGGCAAGAGACCCAGTACTTC.

This chain joins TRBV4-1 and TRBJ2-5; D uncertain. This CDR3 comprises 12 residues. V was cut by 3 bases and J by 5 bases, with 7 bases left in between. CDR1 MGHRA and CDR2 YSYEKL come from the germline V gene. This chain's CDR3 is CASSQTAETQYF. The CDR3, as DNA: TGCGCCAGCAGCCAGACCGCGGAGACCCAGTACTTC.

The rearrangement uses TRBV9 and TRBJ2-6; 7 bases fit TRBD1. Germline V gene lookup returns CDR1 SGDLS and CDR2 YYNGEE. Trimming cost V 4 bases and J 1 base; bases outside gene matches: 11. The CDR3 consists of 18 residues. As DNA, the CDR3 is TGTGCCAGCAGCCCGAGAGGGGACAGCGAATCTGGGGCCAACGTCCTGACTTTC. It translates to CASSPRGDSESGANVLTF.

This sequence joins TRBV6-5 and TRBJ2-5; D remains ambiguous. Germline assignment: CDR1 MNHEY and CDR2 SVGAGI. V was shortened by 9 bases and J by 0 bases, with 5 bases between the two germline ends. The CDR3 length is 11 residues. The CDR3 spells CARPDQETQYF. The CDR3 DNA reads as TGTGCCAGACCGGACCAAGAGACCCAGTACTTC.

This clonotype was recorded only once. This chain links TRBV20-1 with TRBJ2-1; D unclear. CDR1 is DFQATT and CDR2 is SNEGSKA in the germline V gene (reference sequence). V lost 3 bases to trimming and J lost 5 bases, with 5 bases between them. The CDR3 loop spans 11 amino acids. In DNA form, the CDR3 reads TGCAGTGCTAGCTCACACAATGAGCAGTTCTTC. Translating it yields CSASSHNEQFF.

J is TRBJ2-2 and V is TRBV28; no clear D gene. This CDR3 is built from 12 residues. V lost 6 bases to trimming and J lost 6 bases, with 8 bases between them. The germline V gene encodes CDR1 MDHEN and CDR2 SYDVKM. The chain's CDR3 is CASSPPSGELFF. The CDR3 coding sequence is TGTGCCAGCAGCCCCCCGTCCGGGGAGCTGTTTTTT.

The sample holds one count of this clonotype. The rearrangement joins TRBV6-5 to TRBJ2-1; the D call may be TRBD1 or TRBD2 (5 bases each). V was clipped by 0 bases and J by 0 bases, with 15 bases between them. CDR3 length equals 18 residues. Germline V gene lookup returns CDR1 MNHEY and CDR2 SVGAGI. CDR3 protein: CASSYSRGPESSYNEQFF. DNA for the CDR3: TGTGCCAGCAGTTACTCCCGGGGCCCCGAGAGCTCCTACAATGAGCAGTTCTTC.

The chain links TRBV7-2 to TRBJ2-3; D remains unclear. V was shortened by 6 bases and J by 2 bases, with 9 bases between the two germline ends. In germline, CDR1 is SGHTA, CDR2 FQGNSA. This CDR3 comprises 13 residues. The CDR3: CASRGGFTDTQYF. DNA for the CDR3: TGTGCCAGCAGGGGTGGGTTCACAGATACGCAGTATTTT.

The V and J genes are TRBV4-3 and TRBJ2-6; D is unclear. In germline, CDR1 is LGHNA, CDR2 YSLEER. V lost 4 bases to trimming and J lost 4 bases, with 17 bases between them. This CDR3 has 17 amino acids. This chain's CDR3 is CASSPTKPNWGANVLTF. The CDR3 DNA is TGCGCCAGCAGCCCCACTAAGCCCAATTGGGGGGCCAACGTCCTGACTTTC.

By share, this clonotype counts as medium-sized (0.01 to 0.1%). The CDR3 region is CASSSHETQGLRSPLHF. The CDR3 DNA reads TGTGCCAGCAGCTCCCACGAGACCCAGGGACTGCGTTCACCCCTCCACTTT. V is TRBV7-9 and J is TRBJ1-6; a possible D gene is TRBD1 (5 bases). V was cut by 4 bases and J by 9 bases, with 22 bases left in between. CDR3 size: 17 residues. Germline V gene data show CDR1 as SEHNR and CDR2 as FQNEAQ (reference sequence).

This rearrangement joins TRBV28 to TRBJ1-1, with D uncertain. The V end was cut by 6 bases, the J end by 6 bases, with 14 bases between. CDR1 is MDHEN, CDR2 SYDVKM, per germline. The CDR3 has 13 amino acids. As DNA, the CDR3 is TGTGCCAGCAGCCTAGGGTCTGGGTCTGAAGCTTTCTTT. Its translation is CASSLGSGSEAFF.

The chain employs TRBV30 and TRBJ1-5; 9 bases align to TRBD1. The germline V gene encodes CDR1 GTSNPN and CDR2 SVGIG (reference sequence). This CDR3 spans 15 amino acids. V shed 0 bases and J 4 bases; nucleotides not matched to a gene: 4. In DNA, the CDR3 is TGTGCCTGGAGTGTACTCGGGACAGGGAATCAGCCCCAGCATTTT. This encodes CAWSVLGTGNQPQHF.

The chain joins TRBV4-3 to TRBJ2-1; 7 bases map to TRBD2. The trim removed 2 bases at V and 9 bases at J, leaving 13 bases unmatched. CDR1 and CDR2 from the germline V gene are LGHNA and YSLEER. The CDR3 has 16 residues. CDR3 sequence (DNA): TGCGCCAGCAGCCAAACCCTGGGGGGGACGTCGCGTGAGCAGTTCTTC. Protein sequence: CASSQTLGGTSREQFF.

This clonotype is a singleton in its sample. The J gene is TRBJ1-1, the V gene TRBV7-9, with D hard to call. The V gene's germline CDR1 is SEHNR and CDR2 FQNEAQ (reference sequence). V lost 6 bases and J 3 bases, leaving 11 bases between the germline ends. The CDR3 runs 13 residues. CDR3 protein: CASRGGFDTEAFF. The CDR3, as DNA: TGTGCCAGCAGAGGAGGGTTTGACACTGAAGCTTTCTTT.

The chain combines TRBV28 with TRBJ2-7; D is perhaps TRBD2 (6 bases). The V gene's germline CDR1 is MDHEN and CDR2 SYDVKM. V shed 6 bases and J shed 2 bases, with 17 bases lying between them. CDR3 size: 15 residues. CDR3 region: CASRAPRDFPYEQYF. The DNA of the CDR3 is TGTGCCAGCAGGGCCCCCCGGGACTTCCCCTACGAGCAGTACTTC.

This chain connects TRBV7-3 to TRBJ1-2; no firm D call. Trimming shortened V by 8 bases and J by 0 bases, and 10 bases separated the two germline ends. This CDR3 contains 13 residues. Germline CDR1 reads SGHTA; CDR2 reads FQGTGA. As DNA, the CDR3 is TGTGCCAGCGCCAGGTACCCTAACTATGGCTACACCTTC. Translation gives CASARYPNYGYTF. The whole variable domain, remainder taken from reference TRBV7-3 and TRBJ1-2, is GAGVSQTPSNKVTEKGKYVELRCDPISGHTALYWYRQSLGQGPEFLIYFQGTGAADDSGLPNDRFFAVRPEGSVSTLKIQRTERGDSAVYLCASARYPNYGYTFGSGTRLTVV.

The chain is built from TRBV9 and TRBJ2-2; D is undetermined. The ends were cut back, 0 bases at V and 1 base at J, with 7 bases in the middle. CDR1 and CDR2 (germline): SGDLS, YYNGEE. The CDR3 has 15 residues. CDR3 nucleotides: TGTGCCAGCAGCGTAGGAGGTGGGAACACCGGGGAGCTGTTTTTT. Encoded protein: CASSVGGGNTGELFF.

The rearrangement uses TRBV7-9 and TRBJ2-7; D gene unclear. Germline CDR1 is SEHNR and CDR2 is FQNEAQ (reference sequence). The CDR3 covers 12 residues. V was clipped by 8 bases and J by 4 bases, with 12 bases between them. CDR3 sequence (DNA): TGTGCCAGCGGACGGATTACGTACGAGCAGTACTTC. Its translation: CASGRITYEQYF.